Sequencing of this T cell receptor beta chain was carried out in a study of cytomegalovirus exposure and HLA in healthy donors. Germline CDR1 and CDR2: SEHNR and FQNEAQ (reference sequence). Germline trimming cut 6 bases from V and 1 base from J; bases unmatched to any gene: 1. The CDR3 length is 14 residues. Both 60 Vbeta primers and 13 Jbeta primers went into the PCR. Clones were read by immunoSEQ multiplex PCR, and TCRdb kept only the in-frame ones, dropping some. The repertoire has under 200,000 clones, around 84% of them found once; the top ten carry roughly 8%. Sample: PBMCs. The J gene is TRBJ1-1, the V gene TRBV7-9; 11 bases are shared with TRBD1. The receptor was derived from a male donor in good health and CMV-seropositive. This CDR3 reads CASRGQGGNTEAFF. The DNA of the CDR3 is TGTGCCAGCAGGGGACAGGGGGGGAACACTGAAGCTTTCTTT.